The 8 T cell receptor beta chains in this list originate from one sample, sequenced in a study of blood T cell repertoires in COVID-19. The method was immunoSEQ multiplex PCR; TCRdb's version includes in-frame clones alone and lacks a portion of them. The table includes about 83,000 clones, roughly 83% detected once. Sequencing was carried out using peripheral blood. Receptors were obtained from a man aged 45-65 years with active COVID-19.

CDR3 in DNA: TGTGCCAGCAGCCAATCAGGGGCGGCCTATAGCAATCAGCCCCAGCATTTT. It is translated as CASSQSGAAYSNQPQHF. This sequence joins TRBV16 and TRBJ1-5, with D perhaps TRBD1 (5 bases). Trimming pared 0 bases from V and 0 bases from J, leaving 12 bases between. Germline V CDR1 and CDR2: KGHSY, FQNENV. The CDR3 is 17 residues long.

The count of this clone is one. This rearrangement joins TRBV18 to TRBJ1-5, with 10 bases fitting TRBD1. CDR1 and CDR2 (germline): KGHSH, LQKENI. CDR3 length: 15 amino acids. Trimming took 6 bases from V and 0 from J; bases not matched to a gene: 2. The CDR3 DNA reads TGTGCCAGCTCCCGACAGGGGGCTAGCAATCAGCCCCAGCATTTT. It yields the protein CASSRQGASNQPQHF.

The chain recombines TRBV20-1 with TRBJ2-5; TRBD1 agrees at 7 bases. With 3 bases clipped from V and 5 bases from J, the junction kept 6 bases outside the gene matches. CDR1 and CDR2 from the germline V gene are DFQATT and SNEGSKA (reference sequence). This CDR3 spans 13 amino acids. The CDR3 loop reads CSASGQVPETQYF. The CDR3 region has the DNA TGCAGTGCTAGTGGACAGGTCCCGGAGACCCAGTACTTC.

This clone came up a few times. The chain carries TRBV7-6 and TRBJ2-3, with D unresolved. V was trimmed by 5 bases and J by 3 bases, leaving 15 bases between them. This CDR3 spans 15 amino acids. Germline V gene data show CDR1 as SGHVS and CDR2 as FNYEAQ. In DNA, the CDR3 is TGTGCCAGCAGCCTTGCCCCGACGGAGACAGATACGCAGTATTTT. Residues: CASSLAPTETDTQYF.

The chain is built from TRBV24-1 and TRBJ2-3; 10 nucleotides agree with TRBD1. With 3 bases clipped from V and 3 bases from J, the junction kept 5 bases outside the gene matches. The CDR3 extends over 16 amino acids. Germline V lookup: CDR1 KGHDR, CDR2 SFDVKD. The CDR3 spells CATSDPRDRGTDTQYF. The CDR3 DNA follows: TGTGCCACCAGTGATCCTCGGGACAGGGGAACAGATACGCAGTATTTT.

The rearrangement joins TRBV12-3 or TRBV12-4 to TRBJ1-2; D is possibly TRBD1 (6 bases). The CDR3 runs 12 residues. V dropped 5 bases and J dropped 5 bases, with 9 bases sitting between them. The CDR3 bases are TGTGCCAGCAGTACAGGGCAGTATGGCTACACCTTC. It translates to CASSTGQYGYTF.

V and J are TRBV12-5 and TRBJ2-7; D is possibly TRBD1 (6 bases). Germline V gene lookup returns CDR1 LGHNT and CDR2 FRNRAP. Trimming cost V 2 bases and J 2 bases, with 16 bases left between them. CDR3 length: 16 residues. CDR3 in amino acids: CASGLLSSGAPYEQYF. Written as DNA, the CDR3 is TGTGCTAGTGGTTTGCTATCATCAGGGGCTCCCTACGAGCAGTACTTC.

The chain combines TRBV7-2 with TRBJ2-6; D may be TRBD2 (5 bases). This CDR3 is 17 amino acids long. Trimming removed 1 base at V and 0 bases at J, with 10 bases between. The germline gives CDR1 SGHTA, CDR2 FQGNSA. CDR3 nucleotide sequence: TGTGCCAGCAGCTTAGGAGGGAGTGTCTCTGGGGCCAACGTCCTGACTTTC. Amino acids: CASSLGGSVSGANVLTF. The variable domain in full, completed from reference TRBV7-2 and TRBJ2-6, reads GAGVSQSPSNKVTEKGKDVELRCDPISGHTALYWYRQSLGQGLEFLIYFQGNSAPDKSGLPSDRFSAERTGGSVSTLTIQRTQQEDSAVYLCASSLGGSVSGANVLTFGAGSRLTVL.